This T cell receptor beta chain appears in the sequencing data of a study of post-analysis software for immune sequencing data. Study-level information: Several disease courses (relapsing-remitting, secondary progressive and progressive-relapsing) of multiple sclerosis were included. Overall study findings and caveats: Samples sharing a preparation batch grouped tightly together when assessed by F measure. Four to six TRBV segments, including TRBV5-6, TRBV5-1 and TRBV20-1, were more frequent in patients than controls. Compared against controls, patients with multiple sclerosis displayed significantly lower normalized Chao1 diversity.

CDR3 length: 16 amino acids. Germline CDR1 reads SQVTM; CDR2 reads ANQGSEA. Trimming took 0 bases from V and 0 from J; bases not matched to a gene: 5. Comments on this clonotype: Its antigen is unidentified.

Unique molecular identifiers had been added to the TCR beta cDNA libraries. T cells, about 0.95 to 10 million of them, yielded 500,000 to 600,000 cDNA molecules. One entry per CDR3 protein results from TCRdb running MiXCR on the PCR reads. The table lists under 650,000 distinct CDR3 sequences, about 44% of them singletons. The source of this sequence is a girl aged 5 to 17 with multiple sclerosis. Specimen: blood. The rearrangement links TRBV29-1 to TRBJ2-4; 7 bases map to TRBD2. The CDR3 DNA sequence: TGCAGCGTTGAAGAGGGAGGGTTTAGAGCCAAAAACATTCAGTACTTC. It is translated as CSVEEGGFRAKNIQYF.